The clone carrying this T cell receptor beta chain was seen more than once but under ten times. Its antigen is not identified. There are 14 residues in the CDR3. CDR1 is SEHNR, CDR2 FQNEAQ, per germline (reference sequence). V was pared by 4 bases and J by 4 bases, with 10 bases between. The sample originates from a study of blood T cells in healthy people across ages. Study conclusions and caveats: One million T cells yielded diversity estimates that were considered underestimates. Long-lived and aged donors differed, with more naive CD4+ cells and higher diversity in the long-lived. Naive T cell percentage strongly correlated with TCR beta diversity.

Isolation yielded PBMCs, at least 7 million per sample, in every case. The second PCR ran about 6 to 11 cycles with a sample-barcoded 5' primer and J-beta primers. A single record per CDR3 protein comes from TCRdb applying MiXCR to the 5' RACE reads. The sample lists 1.5 million to 2 million distinct CDR3 sequences, about 31% occurring once. V is TRBV7-9 and J is TRBJ2-2, with D possibly matching TRBD1 (6 bases). Sequences were obtained from blood. The TCR originated in a woman in her twenties or thirties in good health. CDR3 nucleotide sequence: TGTGCCAGCAGCTCGCGAGGGGGCACCGGGGAGCTGTTTTTT. It yields the protein CASSSRGGTGELFF.